This T cell receptor (beta chain) is from a study of cytomegalovirus exposure and HLA in healthy donors. Researchers ran the PCR with 60 Vbeta and 13 Jbeta primers. Clones were sequenced by immunoSEQ multiplex PCR, and TCRdb holds only the in-frame ones, with some missing. Among about 110,000 clones, roughly 68% were seen once, and the ten largest hold approximately 0.9%. The CDR3 covers 18 residues. Germline V gene sequence: CDR1 SNHLY, CDR2 FYNNEI. J lost 8 bases, V lost 2 bases, and 18 bases had no gene match. The sequenced sample consisted of PBMCs. The sequence was obtained from a woman aged 25 to 45 in good health and CMV-seronegative. The rearrangement uses TRBV2 and TRBJ2-3; 8 bases are a match to TRBD2. This CDR3 is CASSERTGGPGGTGTQYF. The CDR3 region has the DNA TGTGCCAGCAGTGAAAGGACGGGAGGGCCCGGTGGGACGGGTACGCAGTATTTT.